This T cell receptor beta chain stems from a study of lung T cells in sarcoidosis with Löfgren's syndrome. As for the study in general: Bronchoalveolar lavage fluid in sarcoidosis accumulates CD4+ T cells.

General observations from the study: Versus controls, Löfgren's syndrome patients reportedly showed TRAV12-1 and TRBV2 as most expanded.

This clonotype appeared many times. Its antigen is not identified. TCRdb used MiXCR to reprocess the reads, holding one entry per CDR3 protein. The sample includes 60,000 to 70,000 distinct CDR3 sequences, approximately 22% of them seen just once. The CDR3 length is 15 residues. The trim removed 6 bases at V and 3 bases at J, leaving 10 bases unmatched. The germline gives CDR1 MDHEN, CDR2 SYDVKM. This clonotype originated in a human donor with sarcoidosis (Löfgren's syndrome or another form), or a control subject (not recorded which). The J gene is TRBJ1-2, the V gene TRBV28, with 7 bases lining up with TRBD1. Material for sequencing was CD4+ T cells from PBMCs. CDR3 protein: CASSQTRDSHYGYTF. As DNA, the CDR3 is TGTGCCAGCAGCCAAACTAGGGACAGCCACTATGGCTACACCTTC.